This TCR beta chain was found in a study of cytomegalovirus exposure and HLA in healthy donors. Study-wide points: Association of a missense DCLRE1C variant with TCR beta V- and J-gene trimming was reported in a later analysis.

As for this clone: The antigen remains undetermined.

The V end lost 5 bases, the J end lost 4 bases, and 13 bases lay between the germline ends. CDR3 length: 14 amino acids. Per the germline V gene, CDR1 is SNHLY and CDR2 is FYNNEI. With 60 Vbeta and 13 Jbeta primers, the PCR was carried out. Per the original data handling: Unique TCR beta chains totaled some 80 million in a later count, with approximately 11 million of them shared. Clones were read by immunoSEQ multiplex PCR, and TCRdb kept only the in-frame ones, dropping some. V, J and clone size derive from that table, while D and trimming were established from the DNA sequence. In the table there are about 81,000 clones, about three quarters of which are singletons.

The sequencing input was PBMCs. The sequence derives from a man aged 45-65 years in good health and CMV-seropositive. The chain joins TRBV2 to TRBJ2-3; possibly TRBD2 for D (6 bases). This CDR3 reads CASSPTSRADTQYF. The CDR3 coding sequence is TGTGCCAGCAGTCCAACTAGCCGGGCAGATACGCAGTATTTT.